This T cell receptor (beta chain) was sequenced in a study of cytomegalovirus exposure and HLA in healthy donors. Study background: Early on, a data release was issued that held roughly 84 million unique TCRs from HLA-typed donors.

Study results and limitations: A later analysis reported that several of the most significant clusters appeared to be linked to common viral pathogens, among them Epstein-Barr virus. Some V segments, TRBV6-2 and TRBV6-3 among them, were indistinguishable and were therefore excluded. Whilst most TCR sequences proved rare, a subset of public TCRs occurred across many donors.

Vbeta (60) and Jbeta (13) primers were used in the PCR. This table comes from immunoSEQ multiplex PCR, and its TCRdb copy is limited to in-frame clones, with some not included. Found here are around 130,000 clones, less than 85% of them singletons; the top ten hold 1%. This clone was counted once. Its antigen remains unidentified. The trim removed 3 bases at V and 1 base at J, leaving 2 bases unmatched. The CDR3 totals 15 residues. Germline CDR1 MNHNS, CDR2 SASEGT. The origin of this receptor is a man in his forties in good health and CMV-seronegative. The chain links TRBV6-1 to TRBJ1-1; 10 nucleotides line up with TRBD1. Sequences were obtained from PBMCs. CDR3 region: CASSDWDRGNTEAFF. The DNA of the CDR3 is TGTGCCAGCAGTGATTGGGACAGGGGGAACACTGAAGCTTTCTTT.